The 27 T cell receptor beta chains reported below all come from one sample, sequenced in a study of OX40 agonist ivuxolimab in advanced cancers. This table comes from immunoSEQ multiplex PCR, and its TCRdb copy is limited to in-frame clones, with some not included. The sample lists roughly 82,000 clones; 70% to 90% were seen once. This specimen consisted of CD4+ or CD8+ T cells sorted from blood, obtained in a trial of the OX40 agonist ivuxolimab. The receptors derive from an adult with an advanced solid tumor such as melanoma, head and neck, liver or kidney cancer.

This rearrangement joins TRBV11-2 to TRBJ2-5, with D possibly being TRBD2 (6 bases). Trimming left V 6 bases short and J 11 bases short, with 16 bases between. Per germline, CDR1 SGHAT and CDR2 FQNNGV. The CDR3 is 12 amino acids. The CDR3 loop is CASRGLAHEQYF. Here the CDR3 DNA reads TGTGCCAGCAGAGGGCTAGCGCATGAGCAGTACTTC.

The V and J genes are TRBV5-1 and TRBJ2-5, with a weak D call TRBD2 (6 bases). The germline V gene encodes CDR1 SGHRS and CDR2 YFSETQ. This CDR3 spans 13 amino acids. Deletions cut 4 bases from V and 5 bases from J, with 12 bases between. CDR3: CASSAGPTETQYF. As DNA, the CDR3 is TGCGCCAGCAGCGCGGGGCCCACCGAGACCCAGTACTTC.

V and J are TRBV6-4 and TRBJ2-6; D is perhaps TRBD1 or TRBD2 (5 bases each). The CDR3 has 17 amino acids. Germline CDR1 MRHNA, CDR2 SNTAGT. V gave up 5 bases and J gave up 0 bases, with 14 bases separating them. CDR3 in amino acids: CASSPLWGSSGANVLTF. CDR3 DNA sequence: TGTGCCAGCAGTCCACTTTGGGGGTCCTCTGGGGCCAACGTCCTGACTTTC.

The sample holds one count of this clone. This chain joins TRBV5-1 and TRBJ1-1; tentatively, D is TRBD1 (5 bases). The V gene's germline CDR1 is SGHRS and CDR2 YFSETQ. Trimming removed 2 bases from V and 3 bases from J, with 11 bases in between. This CDR3 comprises 14 residues. In DNA form, the CDR3 reads TGCGCCAGCAGCTTTCGGACACCCCACACTGAAGCTTTCTTT. It yields the protein CASSFRTPHTEAFF. Full variable domain (missing parts from reference TRBV5-1 and TRBJ1-1): KAGVTQTPRYLIKTRGQQVTLSCSPISGHRSVSWYQQTPGQGLQFLFEYFSETQRNKGNFPGRFSGRQFSNSRSEMNVSTLELGDSALYLCASSFRTPHTEAFFGQGTRLTVV.

In this sample, this clone turned up once. This chain joins TRBV7-9 and TRBJ1-4; no clear D. Trimming took off 1 base at V and 3 bases at J, with 18 bases between the two ends. The germline CDR1 and CDR2 sequences are SEHNR and FQNEAQ (reference sequence). This CDR3 contains 18 residues. The CDR3 protein is CASSLVWAGLPANEKLFF. The CDR3 DNA follows: TGTGCCAGCAGCTTAGTGTGGGCGGGATTGCCGGCTAATGAAAAACTGTTTTTT.

Here the CDR3 reads CASSPGGDYGYTF. CDR3 nucleotides: TGTGCCAGCAGCCCGGGTGGAGATTATGGCTACACCTTC. The chain has TRBV7-6 and TRBJ1-2; D gene unclear. The CDR3 runs to 13 residues. The V gene lost 5 bases and the J gene lost 5 bases, with 12 bases spanning the gap. Germline V CDR1 and CDR2: SGHVS, FNYEAQ.

The V gene is TRBV5-1, the J gene TRBJ2-3; 11 bases align to TRBD2. The V and J ends lost 4 bases and 0 bases, in that order; junction bases with no gene match: 7. Germline CDR1 SGHRS, CDR2 YFSETQ. This CDR3 is built from 17 residues. CDR3 region: CASSPGTSGSSTDTQYF. The CDR3 DNA sequence: TGCGCCAGCAGCCCCGGGACTAGCGGATCTAGCACAGATACGCAGTATTTT. The whole variable domain, filled in from reference TRBV5-1 and TRBJ2-3, reads KAGVTQTPRYLIKTRGQQVTLSCSPISGHRSVSWYQQTPGQGLQFLFEYFSETQRNKGNFPGRFSGRQFSNSRSEMNVSTLELGDSALYLCASSPGTSGSSTDTQYFGPGTRLTVL.

This chain joins TRBV28 and TRBJ2-7; 8 nucleotides match TRBD1. V shed 6 bases, J shed 0 bases, and the junction held 7 bases outside the gene matches. The germline gives CDR1 MDHEN, CDR2 SYDVKM. The CDR3 is 15 residues long. CDR3 coding DNA: TGTGCCAGCAGGAGGGGACAGGTCGTCTCCTACGAGCAGTACTTC. Its translation is CASRRGQVVSYEQYF.

The chain is built from TRBV7-9 and TRBJ1-3; D unclear. Per germline, CDR1 SEHNR and CDR2 FQNEAQ (reference sequence). The CDR3 extends over 13 amino acids. Trimming removed 3 bases at V and 4 bases at J, with 7 bases between. CDR3 residues: CASSFPVGNTIYF. The CDR3 nucleotides read TGTGCCAGCAGCTTCCCCGTCGGAAACACCATATATTTT.

J is TRBJ2-5 and V is TRBV7-9; tentative D call: TRBD2 (6 bases). The germline V gene encodes CDR1 SEHNR and CDR2 FQNEAQ (reference sequence). The CDR3 totals 13 residues. V was clipped by 2 bases and J by 10 bases, with 14 bases between them. The CDR3 is CASSLLDSGLQYF. CDR3 coding DNA: TGTGCCAGCAGCTTATTAGATAGCGGACTCCAGTACTTC.

This sequence joins TRBV9 and TRBJ1-6; no firm D call. V was trimmed by 0 bases and J by 9 bases, leaving 10 bases between them. This CDR3 contains 14 residues. Germline V gives CDR1 SGDLS, CDR2 YYNGEE. CDR3 in amino acids: CASSVGAGSSPLHF. The CDR3 nucleotides read TGTGCCAGCAGCGTAGGAGCAGGTTCTTCACCCCTCCACTTT.

The rearrangement links TRBV6-1 to TRBJ2-3; D may correspond to TRBD1 or TRBD2 (6 bases each). From germline, CDR1 is MNHNS and CDR2 SASEGT. With 4 bases removed from V and 1 base from J, the gap between germline ends came to 18 bases. The CDR3 covers 17 residues. The DNA for the CDR3 is TGTGCCAGCAGTGCCCTCTTCGGTAGGGGGGGCACAGATACGCAGTATTTT. As protein: CASSALFGRGGTDTQYF.

The chain couples TRBV10-3 to TRBJ2-2, with D hard to call. The V gene's germline CDR1 is ENHRY and CDR2 SYGVKD. There are 15 residues in the CDR3. The ends were cut back, 4 bases at V and 1 base at J, with 10 bases in the middle. The CDR3 DNA follows: TGTGCCATCAGTGGGTCAGGCAGGAACACCGGGGAGCTGTTTTTT. This sequence encodes CAISGSGRNTGELFF.

The J gene is TRBJ2-4, the V gene TRBV19; D gene unclear. The CDR3 runs to 12 residues. CDR1 and CDR2 (germline): LNHDA, SQIVND (reference sequence). Written as DNA, the CDR3 is TGTATTGGGCGCCGATGTGAAAACATTCAGTACTTC. Amino acid sequence: CIGRRCENIQYF. The variable domain in full, with the rest retrieved from reference TRBV19 and TRBJ2-4, is DGGITQSPKYLFRKEGQNVTLSCEQNLNHDAMYWYRQDPGQGLRLIYYSQIVNDFQKGDIAEGYSVSREKKESFPLTVTSAQKNPTAFYLCIGRRCENIQYFGAGTRLSVL.

V usage is TRBV28 and J usage is TRBJ2-1, with 12 bases fitting TRBD1. The CDR3 has 17 residues. The germline V gene has CDR1 MDHEN and CDR2 SYDVKM. After removal of 8 bases from V and 8 bases from J, the junction contained 16 bases not matched to a gene. The CDR3 protein is CASYPLPGQGAPYEQFF. CDR3 DNA sequence: TGTGCCAGCTACCCTCTTCCGGGACAGGGGGCGCCCTATGAGCAGTTCTTC.

The chain has TRBV5-1 and TRBJ2-3; 8 bases match TRBD2. From germline, CDR1 is SGHRS and CDR2 YFSETQ. The CDR3 has 18 residues. V gave up 1 base and J gave up 2 bases; unmatched junction bases: 12. For the CDR3, the DNA is TGCGCCAGCAGCTTGCCAACTCCTCGGGGGGGCCCCACAGATACGCAGTATTTT. Protein product: CASSLPTPRGGPTDTQYF. The entire variable domain, with the rest obtained from reference TRBV5-1 and TRBJ2-3, is as follows: KAGVTQTPRYLIKTRGQQVTLSCSPISGHRSVSWYQQTPGQGLQFLFEYFSETQRNKGNFPGRFSGRQFSNSRSEMNVSTLELGDSALYLCASSLPTPRGGPTDTQYFGPGTRLTVL.

This clone has only a few counts. The chain uses TRBV4-2 and TRBJ2-6; tentative D call: TRBD1 (5 bases). Germline loops: CDR1 LGHNA, CDR2 YNFKEQ. This CDR3 has 17 amino acids. V lost 2 bases and J 1 base, leaving 12 bases between the germline ends. CDR3 amino acids: CASSQFQTASGANVLTF. The CDR3 DNA is TGTGCCAGCAGCCAATTCCAGACAGCGTCTGGGGCCAACGTCCTGACTTTC.

This sequence joins TRBV5-1 and TRBJ1-2; 7 nucleotides align to TRBD1. V was pared by 5 bases and J by 7 bases, with 2 bases of the junction left unmatched. The germline CDR1 and CDR2 sequences are SGHRS and YFSETQ. The CDR3 extends over 11 amino acids. As DNA, the CDR3 is TGCGCCAGCAGTCCAGGGGGTGGCTACACCTTC. It encodes CASSPGGGYTF.

This clone showed up just once. CDR3 DNA sequence: TGTGCCAGCAGCCCAGACGTCCAGGGGGCAGGGGGATCTAATGAAAAACTGTTTTTT. Its translation is CASSPDVQGAGGSNEKLFF. The V gene is TRBV9, the J gene TRBJ1-4; 8 nucleotides agree with TRBD1. The CDR3 is 19 amino acids. Per germline, CDR1 SGDLS and CDR2 YYNGEE. Unmatched junction bases numbered 17, after V lost 4 bases and J lost 3 bases.

This clone was recorded once. The chain carries TRBV9 and TRBJ2-4; D gene unclear. Germline assignment: CDR1 SGDLS and CDR2 YYNGEE. The length of the CDR3 is 14 residues. Trimming took off 0 bases at V and 2 bases at J, with 6 bases between the two ends. The CDR3 DNA follows: TGTGCCAGCAGCGTAGGGAGATCCAAAAACATTCAGTACTTC. Translating it yields CASSVGRSKNIQYF. Together with reference TRBV9 and TRBJ2-4, the CDR3 gives the full variable domain: DSGVTQTPKHLITATGQRVTLRCSPRSGDLSVYWYQQSLDQGLQFLIQYYNGEERAKGNILERFSAQQFPDLHSELNLSSLELGDSALYFCASSVGRSKNIQYFGAGTRLSVL.

This chain uses TRBV21-1 with TRBJ2-7; TRBD2 is taken as the D call from the table, unchecked against the DNA. TRBV21-1 is deemed a pseudogene. The CDR3 is 15 residues long. The CDR3 loop reads CASSQEREVGYEQYF. The CDR3 DNA reads TGTGCCAGCAGCCAAGAGCGGGAGGTCGGCTACGAGCAGTACTTC.

By share of the sample, this clone is medium-sized. CDR3 bases: TGCGCCAGCAGCTTGGAAGAGGGTAGTCGTCCCGGGGAGCTGTTTTTT. Amino acid sequence: CASSLEEGSRPGELFF. The rearrangement joins TRBV5-1 to TRBJ2-2; possible D gene TRBD2, 5 bases. The length of the CDR3 is 16 residues. Germline loops: CDR1 SGHRS, CDR2 YFSETQ. Trimming cost V 0 bases and J 6 bases, with 15 bases left between them.

This rearrangement joins TRBV19 to TRBJ1-5, with D uncertain. Germline-derived CDR1 and CDR2 are LNHDA and SQIVND (reference sequence). This CDR3 is built from 13 residues. Trimming left V 3 bases short and J 5 bases short, with 8 bases between. The CDR3 loop reads CASSILHYQPQHF. CDR3 bases: TGTGCCAGTAGTATTTTACATTATCAGCCCCAGCATTTT.

The chain combines TRBV29-1 with TRBJ2-7; tentatively, D is TRBD1 (6 bases). The CDR3 is 13 amino acids. Germline assignment: CDR1 SQVTM and CDR2 ANQGSEA. Trimming removed 4 bases at V and 0 bases at J, with 10 bases between. The CDR3 reads CSVGQAYSYEQYF. In DNA, the CDR3 is TGCAGCGTTGGACAGGCGTACTCCTACGAGCAGTACTTC.

This clone was detected only a few times. The chain couples TRBV7-3 to TRBJ2-2, with 9 bases that match TRBD1. With V trimmed by 5 bases and J by 4 bases, 8 bases remained unmatched. In germline, CDR1 is SGHTA, CDR2 FQGTGA. The CDR3 has 16 residues. The CDR3 DNA reads as TGTGCCAGCAGCAGTCCCGGGACAGGGAGCACCGGGGAGCTGTTTTTT. This gives the protein CASSSPGTGSTGELFF.

The chain carries TRBV19 and TRBJ1-4; 9 positions match TRBD1. This CDR3 has 16 residues. Germline V gene sequence: CDR1 LNHDA, CDR2 SQIVND (reference sequence). The V gene end was trimmed by 5 bases and the J gene end by 5 bases; junction bases not matched to a gene: 9. CDR3 sequence reads: CASSGGTGLENEKLFF. CDR3 nucleotide sequence: TGTGCCAGTAGTGGAGGGACAGGGCTAGAGAATGAAAAACTGTTTTTT. The full variable domain, its missing parts supplied by reference TRBV19 and TRBJ1-4, is DGGITQSPKYLFRKEGQNVTLSCEQNLNHDAMYWYRQDPGQGLRLIYYSQIVNDFQKGDIAEGYSVSREKKESFPLTVTSAQKNPTAFYLCASSGGTGLENEKLFFGSGTQLSVL.

The V and J genes are TRBV11-3 and TRBJ1-1, with D tentatively TRBD1 (5 bases). Trimming removed 1 base from V and 2 bases from J, with 11 bases in between. Germline CDR1 reads SGHNT; CDR2 reads YENEEA. This CDR3 region has 15 residues. For the CDR3, the DNA is TGTGCCAGCAGCTTAGGTGGTGACAGTAACACTGAAGCTTTCTTT. Amino acids: CASSLGGDSNTEAFF.